The subject of this entry is one T cell receptor beta chain. Its antigen is still unknown. This sample is part of a study of Tregs in tolerant kidney transplant recipients. Clones were read by immunoSEQ multiplex PCR, and TCRdb kept only the in-frame ones, dropping some. The top ten hold about 3.5% of the sample, which has fewer than 20,000 clones, over 40% seen once. After about six days with irradiated graft donor PBMCs, CFSE-labeled recipient PBMCs were FACS-sorted. From germline, CDR1 is SGHTA and CDR2 FQGTGA. The CDR3 is 15 residues long. V dropped 5 bases and J dropped 9; count of bases not matched to a gene: 7.

The chain carries TRBV7-3 and TRBJ2-1, with 13 bases that match TRBD2. The sample consisted of CD4+ T cells from blood cultured with allogeneic cells, taken before the transplant. The TCR was taken from a human patient who received a combined kidney and bone marrow transplant. The CDR3: CASSPTSGGLGEQFF. The CDR3 bases are TGTGCCAGCAGCCCGACTAGCGGGGGGCTTGGTGAGCAGTTCTTC.